This T cell receptor (beta chain) emerged from a study of T cell responses to AZD1222 COVID-19 vaccine. Produced via immunoSEQ multiplex PCR; TCRdb's table is partial and in-frame only. The repertoire includes about 150,000 clones, nearly 95% of them detected once, and approximately 2.3% sits in the top ten. The CDR3 totals 14 residues. V trimming: 4 bases; J trimming: 8 bases; junction bases outside the gene matches: 8. The germline V gene encodes CDR1 SGHVS and CDR2 FQNEAQ. The sequencing here drew on peripheral blood, taken on day 0 of AZD1222 vaccination. The chain links TRBV7-8 to TRBJ1-2; TRBD1 matches 9 bases. The sequence was collected from an adult in good health. CDR3 loop: CASSSGQGPQGYTF. The CDR3 DNA is TGTGCCAGCAGCTCCGGACAGGGGCCCCAGGGCTACACCTTC. The whole variable domain, filled in from reference TRBV7-8 and TRBJ1-2, reads GAGVSQSPRYKVAKRGQDVALRCDPISGHVSLFWYQQALGQGPEFLTYFQNEAQLDKSGLPSDRFFAERPEGSVSTLKIQRTQQEDSAVYLCASSSGQGPQGYTFGSGTRLTVV.